This T cell receptor (beta chain) was sequenced in a study of blood T cell repertoires in COVID-19. Overall study context: There were acute and convalescent COVID-19 samples, and they came from the United States, Italy and Spain. PBMCs, B-cell-depleted T cells, or T cells were the source of the cDNA or gDNA that made up the material.

Original data processing: From reference gene primer amplification, estimates of nucleated cell counts were derived. TCRdb keeps only in-frame clones here, not all; method: immunoSEQ multiplex PCR. V and J calls and clone size are given by that table; D and trimming were obtained from the DNA. The sample carries 60,000 or so clones, 78% recorded once. The receptor comes from a human donor in a cohort sampled during active COVID-19. Sequencing was carried out using peripheral blood.

The CDR3, as DNA: TGTGCCAGCAGTTTAAGACAGACCAATCAGCCCCAGCATTTT. Translating it yields CASSLRQTNQPQHF. V is TRBV28 and J is TRBJ1-5; possible D gene TRBD1, 5 bases. The ends were cut back, 2 bases at V and 3 bases at J, with 8 bases in the middle. This CDR3 is 14 amino acids long. Germline V gene data show CDR1 as MDHEN and CDR2 as SYDVKM.